This T cell receptor beta chain was sequenced during a study of control samples from healthy donors and cancer patients. Produced via immunoSEQ multiplex PCR; TCRdb's table is partial and in-frame only. The sample lists some 250,000 clones; approximately 80% were seen once. Germline loops: CDR1 SEHNR, CDR2 FQNEAQ (reference sequence). The CDR3 has 13 residues. The V and J ends lost 1 base and 4 bases respectively, with 7 bases between them. The chain links TRBV7-9 to TRBJ1-2; D gene ambiguous. The receptor comes from a woman aged 55-69 years with lung cancer. The sequenced material came from PBMCs. CDR3 region: CASSLGSGYGYTF. CDR3 nucleotides: TGTGCCAGCAGCTTAGGTTCGGGCTATGGCTACACCTTC.